A selection of T cell receptor beta chains follows, all from one sample in a study of beta chain features in type 1 diabetes. Measured with immunoSEQ multiplex PCR; TCRdb has only the in-frame clones, and not every one. The table has around 260,000 clones, 20% to 25% seen once. The specimen was naive CD4+ T cells from blood. Source of these receptors: a woman under 40 with type 1 diabetes. Both conserved end residues are part of each CDR3. Each record gives: V gene, clone size, D gene, J gene, CDR3 DNA, CDR3 protein. D genes are given only for firm matches. Clone sizes are given selectively: once, few, many, or a class where the clone is expanded.

TRBV30	-	-	TRBJ1-1	TGTGCCTGGAGTGGCACCTATAGGAACACTGAAGCTTTCTTT	CAWSGTYRNTEAFF
TRBV25-1	-	-	TRBJ2-1	TGTGCCAGCAGTATGGGCCGTATCGGTGAGCAGTTCTTC	CASSMGRIGEQFF
TRBV7-9	-	-	TRBJ1-1	TGTGCCAGCAGCTTAGCGGGCGACACTGAAGCTTTCTTT	CASSLAGDTEAFF
TRBV30	-	-	TRBJ2-7	TGTGCCTGGAGTGTACACAGATCCTACGAGCAGTACTTC	CAWSVHRSYEQYF
TRBV6-1	-	-	TRBJ2-7	TGTGCCAGCAAGAGGGGCGGGACGGAGACCTACGAGCAGTACTTC	CASKRGGTETYEQYF
TRBV27	-	TRBD1	TRBJ2-7	TGTGCCAGCAGTTTAGAGACAGGGAAATACGAGCAGTACTTC	CASSLETGKYEQYF
TRBV4-2	-	TRBD2	TRBJ2-5	TGTGCCAGCAGCCAGGGTCTAGCGGGATTGTCAGAGACCCAGTACTTC	CASSQGLAGLSETQYF
TRBV29-1	few	TRBD1	TRBJ2-1	TGCAGCGGCGGGACAGGGGTGGTTGAGCAGTTCTTC	CSGGTGVVEQFF
TRBV5-1	-	TRBD2	TRBJ2-1	TGCGCCAGCAGCTTGGGGGCTAGCGGGAGACATGAGCAGTTCTTC	CASSLGASGRHEQFF
TRBV11-3	-	-	TRBJ2-5	TGTGCCAGCAGCCCCGGGACTTCTCAAGAGACCCAGTACTTC	CASSPGTSQETQYF
TRBV11-1	few	-	TRBJ2-3	TGTGCCAGCAGCTCCGAACAGGGTTCCACAGATACGCAGTATTTT	CASSSEQGSTDTQYF
TRBV4-1	once	TRBD2	TRBJ2-7	TGCGCCAGCAGCCCGACCCGACTAGCGGGAGAACTAGACGAGCAGTACTTC	CASSPTRLAGELDEQYF
TRBV9	-	-	TRBJ1-2	TGTGCCAGCAGCCCCCGCCAGGGAGGAGGCTACACCTTC	CASSPRQGGGYTF
TRBV7-2	-	-	TRBJ2-5	TGTGCCAGCAGCTTAAGGTGGGAGGTCCAAGAGACCCAGTACTTC	CASSLRWEVQETQYF
TRBV19	-	-	TRBJ1-5	TGTGCCAGTAGTACGGACAACTCCTGGCAGCCCCAGCATTTT	CASSTDNSWQPQHF
TRBV5-1	-	TRBD1	TRBJ1-2	TGCGCCAGCAGCGACGCGACAGGGGTGCTTAACTATGGCTACACCTTC	CASSDATGVLNYGYTF
TRBV9	-	TRBD2	TRBJ2-5	TGTGCCAGCAGCTTTAGCGGGCTCCAAGAGACCCAGTACTTC	CASSFSGLQETQYF
TRBV29-1	few	-	TRBJ2-1	TGCAGCGTTGGAACGCGAACTAGGGATGAGCAGTTCTTC	CSVGTRTRDEQFF
TRBV27	-	TRBD2	TRBJ2-3	TGTGCCAGCAGTTTACTAGCGGGCGGAGATACGCAGTATTTT	CASSLLAGGDTQYF